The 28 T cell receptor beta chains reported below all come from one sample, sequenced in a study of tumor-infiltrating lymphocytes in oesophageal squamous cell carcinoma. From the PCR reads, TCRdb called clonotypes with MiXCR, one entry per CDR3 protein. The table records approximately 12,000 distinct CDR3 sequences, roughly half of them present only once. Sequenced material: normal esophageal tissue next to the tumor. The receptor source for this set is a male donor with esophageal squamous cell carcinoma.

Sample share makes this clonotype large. In DNA, the CDR3 is TGTGCCAGCAGCTTAGCAAGGGGGCGGCTCACAGATACGCAGTATTTT. Protein sequence: CASSLARGRLTDTQYF. The chain is built from TRBV7-9 and TRBJ2-3, with 7 bases that match TRBD1. In germline, CDR1 is SEHNR, CDR2 FQNEAQ (reference sequence). With V trimmed by 0 bases and J by 2 bases, 5 bases remained unmatched. The CDR3 has 16 amino acids.

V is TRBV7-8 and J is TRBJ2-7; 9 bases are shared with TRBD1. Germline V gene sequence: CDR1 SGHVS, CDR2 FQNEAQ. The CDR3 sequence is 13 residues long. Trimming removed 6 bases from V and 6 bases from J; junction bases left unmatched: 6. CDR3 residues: CASRSDRGREQYF. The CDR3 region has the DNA TGTGCCAGCAGGTCGGACAGGGGCCGCGAGCAGTACTTC.

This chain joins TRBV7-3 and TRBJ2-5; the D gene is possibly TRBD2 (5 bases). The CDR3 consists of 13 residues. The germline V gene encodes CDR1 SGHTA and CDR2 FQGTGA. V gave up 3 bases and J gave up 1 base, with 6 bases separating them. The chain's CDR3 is CASSFGSQETQYF. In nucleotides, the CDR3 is TGTGCCAGCAGCTTTGGGAGCCAAGAGACCCAGTACTTC.

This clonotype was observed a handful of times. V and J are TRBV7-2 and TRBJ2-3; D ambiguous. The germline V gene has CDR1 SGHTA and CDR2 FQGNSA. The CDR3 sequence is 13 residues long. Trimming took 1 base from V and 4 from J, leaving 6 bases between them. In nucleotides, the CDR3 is TGTGCCAGCAGCTTAGACGCGGCAGATACGCAGTATTTT. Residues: CASSLDAADTQYF.

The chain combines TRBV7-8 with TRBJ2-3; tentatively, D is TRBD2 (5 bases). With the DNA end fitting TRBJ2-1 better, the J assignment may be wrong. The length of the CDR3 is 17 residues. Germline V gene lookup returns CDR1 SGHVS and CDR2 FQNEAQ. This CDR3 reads CASSSVRGGSRYNEQFF. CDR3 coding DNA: TGTGCCAGCAGCTCCGTCCGGGGTGGTTCAAGGTACAATGAGCAGTTCTTC.

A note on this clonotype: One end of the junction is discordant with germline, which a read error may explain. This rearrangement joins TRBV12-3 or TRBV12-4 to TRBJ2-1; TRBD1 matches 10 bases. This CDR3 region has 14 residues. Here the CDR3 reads CASSSGTGDNEQLF. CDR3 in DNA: TGTGCCAGCAGTTCCGGGACAGGGGACAATGAGCAGTTATTC.

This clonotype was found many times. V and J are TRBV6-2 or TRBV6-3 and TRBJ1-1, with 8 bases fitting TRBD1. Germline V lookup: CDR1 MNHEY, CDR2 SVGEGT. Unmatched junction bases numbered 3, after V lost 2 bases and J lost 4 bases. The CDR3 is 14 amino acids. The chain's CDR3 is CASSYLGQATEAFF. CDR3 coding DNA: TGTGCCAGCAGTTACCTGGGACAGGCCACTGAAGCTTTCTTT.

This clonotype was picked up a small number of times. The CDR3: CASSYSAGQGNGYTF. In DNA form, the CDR3 reads TGTGCCAGCAGTTACTCCGCAGGACAGGGGAATGGCTACACCTTC. V usage is TRBV6-5 and J usage is TRBJ1-2, with TRBD1 matching 9 bases. V trimming: 0 bases; J trimming: 6 bases; junction bases outside the gene matches: 5. This CDR3 comprises 15 residues. CDR1 and CDR2 (germline): MNHEY, SVGAGI.

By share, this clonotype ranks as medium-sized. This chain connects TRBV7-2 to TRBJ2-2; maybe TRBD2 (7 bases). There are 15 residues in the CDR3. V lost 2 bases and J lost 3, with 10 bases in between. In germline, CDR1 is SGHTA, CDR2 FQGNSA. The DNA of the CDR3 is TGTGCCAGCAGCTTATGGGGGGGCGACACCGGGGAGCTGTTTTTT. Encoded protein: CASSLWGGDTGELFF. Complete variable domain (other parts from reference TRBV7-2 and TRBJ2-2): GAGVSQSPSNKVTEKGKDVELRCDPISGHTALYWYRQSLGQGLEFLIYFQGNSAPDKSGLPSDRFSAERTGGSVSTLTIQRTQQEDSAVYLCASSLWGGDTGELFFGEGSRLTVL.

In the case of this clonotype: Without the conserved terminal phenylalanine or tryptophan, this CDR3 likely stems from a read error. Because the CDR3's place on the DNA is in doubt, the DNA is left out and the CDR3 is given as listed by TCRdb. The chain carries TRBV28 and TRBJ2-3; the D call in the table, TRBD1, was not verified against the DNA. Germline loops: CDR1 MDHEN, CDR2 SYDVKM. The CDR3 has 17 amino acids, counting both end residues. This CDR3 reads CASRKLGGGGNEQFFGP.

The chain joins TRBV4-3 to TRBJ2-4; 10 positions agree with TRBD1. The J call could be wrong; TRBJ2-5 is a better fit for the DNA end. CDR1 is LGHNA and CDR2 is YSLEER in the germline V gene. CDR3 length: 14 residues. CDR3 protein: CASSLRGQGETQYF. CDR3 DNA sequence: TGCGCCAGCAGCTTAAGGGGACAGGGGGAGACCCAGTACTTC.

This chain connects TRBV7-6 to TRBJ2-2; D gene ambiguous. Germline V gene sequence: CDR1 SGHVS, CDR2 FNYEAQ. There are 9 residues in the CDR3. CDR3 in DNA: TGTGCGAACACCGGGGAGCTGTTTTTT. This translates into CANTGELFF.

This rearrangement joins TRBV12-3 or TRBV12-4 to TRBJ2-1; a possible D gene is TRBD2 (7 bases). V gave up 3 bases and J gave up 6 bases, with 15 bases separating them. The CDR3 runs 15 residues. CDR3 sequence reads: CASSLGGAVVNEQFF. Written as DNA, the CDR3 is TGTGCCAGCAGTTTGGGGGGGGCGGTAGTCAATGAGCAGTTCTTC.

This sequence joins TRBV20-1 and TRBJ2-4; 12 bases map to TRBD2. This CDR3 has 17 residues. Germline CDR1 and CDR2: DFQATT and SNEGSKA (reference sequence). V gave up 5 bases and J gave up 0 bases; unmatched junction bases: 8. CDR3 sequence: CSASRASGGVAKNIQYF. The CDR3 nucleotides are TGCAGTGCTTCCAGGGCTAGCGGGGGGGTAGCCAAAAACATTCAGTACTTC.

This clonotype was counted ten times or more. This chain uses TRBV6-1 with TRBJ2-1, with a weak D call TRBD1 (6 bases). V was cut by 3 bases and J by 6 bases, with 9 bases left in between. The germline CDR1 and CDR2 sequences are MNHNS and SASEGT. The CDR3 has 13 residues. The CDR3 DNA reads TGTGCCAGCAGTGACCGGGACATCAATGAGCAGTTCTTC. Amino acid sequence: CASSDRDINEQFF.

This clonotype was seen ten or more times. CDR3 protein: CASSLSWTSGGNEQFF. The CDR3 bases are TGTGCCAGCAGCTTATCCTGGACTAGCGGGGGCAATGAGCAGTTCTTC. This chain links TRBV7-3 with TRBJ2-7, with 13 positions matching TRBD2. The J call may be mistaken, given a closer DNA end match to TRBJ2-1. The CDR3 extends over 16 amino acids. CDR1 is SGHTA and CDR2 is FQGTGA in the germline V gene.

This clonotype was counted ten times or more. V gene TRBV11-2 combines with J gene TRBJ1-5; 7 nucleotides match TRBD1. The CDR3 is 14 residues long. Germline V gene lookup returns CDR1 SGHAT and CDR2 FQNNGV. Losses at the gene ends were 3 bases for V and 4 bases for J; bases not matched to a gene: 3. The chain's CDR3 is CASSFGTANQPQHF. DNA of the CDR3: TGTGCCAGCAGCTTCGGGACAGCAAATCAGCCCCAGCATTTT. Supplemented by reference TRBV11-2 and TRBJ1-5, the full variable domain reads EAGVAQSPRYKIIEKRQSVAFWCNPISGHATLYWYQQILGQGPKLLIQFQNNGVVDDSQLPKDRFSAERLKGVDSTLKIQPAKLEDSAVYLCASSFGTANQPQHFGDGTRLSIL.

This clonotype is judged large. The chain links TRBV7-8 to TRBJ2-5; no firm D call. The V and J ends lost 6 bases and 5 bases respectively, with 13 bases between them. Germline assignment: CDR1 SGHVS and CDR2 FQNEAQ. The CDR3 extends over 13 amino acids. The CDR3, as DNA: TGTGCCAGCAGGGTGGGGTTTTATGAGACCCAGTACTTC. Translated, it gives CASRVGFYETQYF.

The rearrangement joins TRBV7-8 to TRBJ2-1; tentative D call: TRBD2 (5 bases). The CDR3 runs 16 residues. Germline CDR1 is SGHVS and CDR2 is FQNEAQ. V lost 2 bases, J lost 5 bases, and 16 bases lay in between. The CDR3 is CASSLKRLVTNNEQFF. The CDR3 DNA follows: TGTGCCAGCAGCTTAAAAAGGCTAGTGACTAACAATGAGCAGTTCTTC.

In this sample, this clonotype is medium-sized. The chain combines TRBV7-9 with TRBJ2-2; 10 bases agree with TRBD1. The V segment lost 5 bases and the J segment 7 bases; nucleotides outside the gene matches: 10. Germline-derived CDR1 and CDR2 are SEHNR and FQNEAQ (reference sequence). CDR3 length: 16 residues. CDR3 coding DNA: TGTGCCAGCAGCCCGACCGGGACAGGGGCCCTCGGGGAGCTGTTTTTT. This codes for CASSPTGTGALGELFF. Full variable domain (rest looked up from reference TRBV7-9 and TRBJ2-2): DTGVSQNPRHKITKRGQNVTFRCDPISEHNRLYWYRQTLGQGPEFLTYFQNEAQLEKSRLLSDRFSAERPKGSFSTLEIQRTEQGDSAMYLCASSPTGTGALGELFFGEGSRLTVL.

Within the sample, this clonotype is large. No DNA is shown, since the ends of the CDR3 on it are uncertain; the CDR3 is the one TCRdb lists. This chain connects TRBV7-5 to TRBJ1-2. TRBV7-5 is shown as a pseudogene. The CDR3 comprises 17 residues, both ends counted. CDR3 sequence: CISVPEPPTPRDYGYTF.

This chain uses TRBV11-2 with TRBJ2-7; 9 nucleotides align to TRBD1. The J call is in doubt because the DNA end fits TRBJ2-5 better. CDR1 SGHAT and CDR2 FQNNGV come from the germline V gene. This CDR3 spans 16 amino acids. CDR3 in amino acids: CASSVGLRGQGETQYF. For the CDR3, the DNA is TGTGCCAGCAGCGTAGGACTTCGGGGACAGGGAGAGACCCAGTACTTC.

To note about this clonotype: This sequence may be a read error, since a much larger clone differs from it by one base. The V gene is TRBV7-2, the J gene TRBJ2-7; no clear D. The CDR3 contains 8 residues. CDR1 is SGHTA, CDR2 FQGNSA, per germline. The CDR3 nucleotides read TGTGCCAGCAGCTTAAGTCTAGTG. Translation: CASSLSLV.

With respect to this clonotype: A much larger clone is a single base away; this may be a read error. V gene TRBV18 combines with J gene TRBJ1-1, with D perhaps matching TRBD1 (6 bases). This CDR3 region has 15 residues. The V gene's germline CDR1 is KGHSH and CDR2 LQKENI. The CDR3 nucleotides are TGTGCCAACTCACCACCGGACAGCCCGAACACTGAAGCTTTCTTT. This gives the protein CANSPPDSPNTEAFF.

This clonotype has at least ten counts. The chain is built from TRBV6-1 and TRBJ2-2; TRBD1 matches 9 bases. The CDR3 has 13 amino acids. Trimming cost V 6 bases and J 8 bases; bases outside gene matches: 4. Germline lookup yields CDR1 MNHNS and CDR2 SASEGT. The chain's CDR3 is CASSRDRVGELFF. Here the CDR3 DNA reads TGTGCCAGCAGCCGGGACAGGGTTGGGGAGCTGTTTTTT.

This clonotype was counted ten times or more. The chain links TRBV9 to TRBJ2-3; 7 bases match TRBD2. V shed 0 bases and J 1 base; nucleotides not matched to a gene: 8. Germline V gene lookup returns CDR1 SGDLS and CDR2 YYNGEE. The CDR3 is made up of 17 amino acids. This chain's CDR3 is CASSVAPSGLGTDTQYF. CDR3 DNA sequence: TGTGCCAGCAGCGTAGCTCCTAGCGGACTGGGCACAGATACGCAGTATTTT.

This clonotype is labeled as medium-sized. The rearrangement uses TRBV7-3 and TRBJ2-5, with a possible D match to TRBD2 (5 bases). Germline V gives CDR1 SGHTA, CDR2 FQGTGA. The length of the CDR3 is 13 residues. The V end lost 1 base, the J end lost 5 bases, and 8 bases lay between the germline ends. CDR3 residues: CASSLNRGETQYF. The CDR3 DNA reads TGTGCCAGCAGCTTAAATCGAGGGGAGACCCAGTACTTC.

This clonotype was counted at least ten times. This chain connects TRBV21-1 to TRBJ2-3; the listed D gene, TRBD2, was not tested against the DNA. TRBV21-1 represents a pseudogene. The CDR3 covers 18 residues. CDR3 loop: CASSYGTSGGASGVTQYF. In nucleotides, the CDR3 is TGTGCCAGCAGCTATGGGACTAGCGGGGGGGCCTCTGGGGTTACGCAGTATTTT.